A selection of T cell receptor beta chains follows, all from one sample in a study of cytomegalovirus exposure and HLA in healthy donors. Clones were read by immunoSEQ multiplex PCR, and TCRdb kept only the in-frame ones, dropping some. The table has around 300,000 clones, around two thirds seen once. The specimen was PBMCs. These receptors were collected from a female donor in good health and CMV-seronegative. CDR3s include the opening cysteine and the closing phenylalanine or tryptophan. D genes are given only for firm matches. For some rows the clone size is stated as once, few or many, or as a class when expanded; others skip it.

-	-	TRBV6-1	TRBJ2-7	CASTQDYRSYEQYF	TGTGCCAGCACGCAGGACTATCGCTCCTACGAGCAGTACTTC
-	TRBD1	TRBV19	TRBJ1-5	CASSIRAGGSNQPQHF	TGTGCCAGTAGTATCAGGGCAGGGGGTAGCAATCAGCCCCAGCATTTT
once	TRBD2	TRBV28	TRBJ2-1	CASSQAGGRPYNEQFF	TGTGCCAGCAGCCAAGCTGGCGGGAGGCCCTACAATGAGCAGTTCTTC
few	-	TRBV19	TRBJ2-7	CASRRQPGSYEQYF	TGTGCCAGTAGGAGGCAGCCTGGCTCCTACGAGCAGTACTTC
-	TRBD2	TRBV5-4	TRBJ2-1	CASSPGLAVVEQFF	TGTGCCAGCAGCCCGGGACTAGCTGTTGTTGAGCAGTTCTTC
once	TRBD2	TRBV5-1	TRBJ2-7	CASSLGVGLAVYEQYF	TGCGCCAGCAGCTTAGGTGTGGGCCTAGCGGTCTACGAGCAGTACTTC
few	TRBD2	TRBV5-4	TRBJ2-1	CASSHNGAGVLEQFF	TGTGCCAGCAGCCACAACGGAGCGGGAGTTCTTGAGCAGTTCTTC
few	-	TRBV5-1	TRBJ1-1	CASSLQGNTEAFF	TGCGCCAGCAGCTTACAGGGAAACACTGAAGCTTTCTTT
-	TRBD2	TRBV7-9	TRBJ2-3	CASSLAGGSQDTQYF	TGTGCCAGCAGCTTAGCGGGCGGGAGTCAAGATACGCAGTATTTT
-	-	TRBV4-2	TRBJ1-5	CASSTRTESQPQHF	TGTGCCAGCAGCACCCGGACAGAGTCTCAGCCCCAGCATTTT
-	TRBD2	TRBV28	TRBJ2-3	CASSSGRRTDTQYF	TGTGCCAGCTCTAGCGGGAGGAGAACAGATACGCAGTATTTT
-	-	TRBV14	TRBJ1-1	CASSLQVNTEAFF	TGTGCCAGCAGCTTACAGGTAAACACTGAAGCTTTCTTT
-	-	TRBV29-1	TRBJ1-1	CSVERTAHTEAFF	TGCAGCGTTGAGAGGACAGCACACACTGAAGCTTTCTTT
-	-	TRBV5-1	TRBJ2-1	CASSPGGHDNEQFF	TGCGCCAGCAGCCCCGGAGGGCATGACAATGAGCAGTTCTTC
few	-	TRBV30	TRBJ2-1	CAQGQQGSLNEQFF	TGTGCCCAAGGTCAACAGGGCTCTCTCAATGAGCAGTTCTTC
-	-	TRBV7-9	TRBJ1-2	CSSSLIGRGYTF	TGTTCCAGCAGCCTTATTGGGAGGGGCTACACCTTC
few	TRBD2	TRBV10-3	TRBJ2-1	CAIRSGDNEQFF	TGTGCCATCCGAAGCGGGGACAATGAGCAGTTCTTC
-	TRBD2	TRBV9	TRBJ2-1	CASSVGEGLAYNEQFF	TGTGCCAGCAGCGTAGGGGAGGGCCTGGCCTACAATGAGCAGTTCTTC
-	TRBD2	TRBV4-1	TRBJ2-7	CASSQLAASSYEQYF	TGCGCCAGCAGCCAACTAGCGGCTTCGTCCTACGAGCAGTACTTC
-	-	TRBV6-1	TRBJ1-1	CASSELVGVWTEAFF	TGTGCCAGCAGTGAATTGGTGGGAGTTTGGACTGAAGCTTTCTTT
few	-	TRBV7-9	TRBJ2-1	CASSLRGGVSINEQFF	TGTGCCAGCAGCTTAAGGGGGGGTGTTAGCATCAATGAGCAGTTCTTC
-	TRBD1	TRBV19	TRBJ1-5	CATHQAGGFGQPQHF	TGTGCCACCCATCAGGCAGGGGGCTTTGGTCAGCCCCAGCATTTT
-	-	TRBV28	TRBJ2-1	CASSFPLSGEQFF	TGTGCCAGCAGTTTCCCCCTTAGCGGCGAGCAGTTCTTC
-	-	TRBV28	TRBJ2-2	CASSFPGLSGELFF	TGTGCCAGCAGTTTCCCGGGTTTGTCCGGGGAGCTGTTTTTT
few	-	TRBV25-1	TRBJ1-2	CASSASPQGNDGYTF	TGTGCCAGCAGTGCCTCGCCACAGGGAAATGATGGCTACACCTTC
-	TRBD2	TRBV2	TRBJ2-7	CASTRTSSGYEQYF	TGTGCCAGCACCCGGACTAGCTCTGGCTACGAGCAGTACTTC
-	-	TRBV15	TRBJ1-5	CATRSAGRAQPQHF	TGTGCCACCAGATCGGCAGGGAGGGCTCAGCCCCAGCATTTT
once	-	TRBV6-1	TRBJ2-3	CASSGRRFSTDTQYF	TGTGCCAGCTCGGGGAGGCGGTTTAGCACAGATACGCAGTATTTT
-	TRBD1	TRBV27	TRBJ2-7	CASSLVQGDWYEQYF	TGTGCCAGCAGCCTCGTGCAGGGGGATTGGTACGAGCAGTACTTC
-	TRBD1	TRBV5-6	TRBJ2-2	CATQLQGLTGERELFF	TGTGCCACCCAGCTTCAAGGTCTAACAGGGGAAAGGGAGCTGTTTTTT
-	-	TRBV11-3	TRBJ2-5	CASRSREDRRETQYF	TGTGCCAGCAGGTCCAGGGAGGATAGGAGGGAGACCCAGTACTTC
few	TRBD1	TRBV7-9	TRBJ2-1	CSSSPPRGTGTTEQFF	TGTTCCAGCAGCCCCCCCCGGGGGACAGGGACTACTGAGCAGTTCTTC
few	TRBD2	TRBV27	TRBJ2-7	CASSLLSGRPYEQYF	TGTGCCAGCAGTTTATTGAGCGGGAGACCCTACGAGCAGTACTTC
once	-	TRBV12-5	TRBJ2-7	CASGLIRGFGKEYEQYF	TGTGCTAGTGGACTTATCCGGGGGTTCGGGAAAGAATACGAGCAGTACTTC
-	-	TRBV20-1	TRBJ2-7	CSATPAYEQYF	TGCAGTGCTACCCCCGCCTACGAGCAGTACTTC
-	-	TRBV19	TRBJ1-6	CASSQGSSYNSPLHF	TGTGCCAGTTCTCAGGGCAGCTCCTATAATTCACCCCTCCACTTT
-	TRBD2	TRBV7-8	TRBJ2-1	CASSPRSGVYNEQFF	TGTGCCAGCAGCCCCCGAAGCGGGGTCTACAATGAGCAGTTCTTC
-	TRBD1	TRBV5-6	TRBJ2-1	CASSLIGGVNEQFF	TGTGCCAGCAGCCTTATAGGGGGCGTAAATGAGCAGTTCTTC
once	-	TRBV6-5	TRBJ2-1	CATQIGGNEQFF	TGTGCCACCCAAATTGGGGGGAATGAGCAGTTCTTC
few	TRBD1	TRBV29-1	TRBJ1-1	CSAKPGQGASEAFF	TGCAGCGCCAAACCGGGACAGGGGGCTTCTGAAGCTTTCTTT
-	-	TRBV5-1	TRBJ2-3	CASSDRSDTDTQYF	TGCGCCAGCAGCGACAGATCCGACACAGATACGCAGTATTTT
-	TRBD2	TRBV7-6	TRBJ2-1	CASSLEPSGRGGEQFF	TGTGCCAGCAGCTTAGAACCAAGCGGGAGAGGAGGGGAGCAGTTCTTC
-	TRBD1	TRBV2	TRBJ1-2	CASSPDRAGYGYTF	TGTGCCAGCAGTCCGGACAGGGCCGGCTATGGCTACACCTTC
-	-	TRBV6-5	TRBJ1-5	CASSRRGDQPQHF	TGTGCCAGCAGCCGCAGGGGCGACCAGCCCCAGCATTTT
-	TRBD1	TRBV2	TRBJ2-1	CASRGQLNEQFF	TGTGCCAGCAGGGGACAGTTAAATGAGCAGTTCTTC